This T cell receptor beta chain derives from a study of shared clonotypes between healthy human individuals. An even split of each subset's genomic DNA across several immunoSEQ plates was performed. Input per replicate PCR of unsorted PBMC was roughly 290 ng DNA, corresponding to around 30,000 T cell genomes. Sequencing used immunoSEQ multiplex PCR; TCRdb keeps in-frame clones, though not all of them. The repertoire holds more than 450,000 clones, with less than 85% as singletons. This CDR3 is built from 14 residues. The ends were cut back, 2 bases at V and 2 bases at J, with 12 bases in the middle. The V gene's germline CDR1 is GTSNPN and CDR2 SVGIG (reference sequence). Study donors comprised healthy, HIV-negative adults devoid of recent acute infection or vaccination.

The J gene is TRBJ2-5, the V gene TRBV30, with a weak D call TRBD2 (7 bases). This TCR derives from a woman aged 40 to 50 in good health. Some clones in this sample may be carry-over from other donors' samples. Source material: PBMCs. The CDR3 bases are TGTGCCTGGAGTCCAGGGGACTATCAAGAGACCCAGTACTTC. It specifies CAWSPGDYQETQYF.